This entry is about one TCR beta chain. Some clones are missing from TCRdb's copy, which holds only in-frame ones; the method was immunoSEQ multiplex PCR. Of around 120,000 clones detected, over 85% appear once; the ten largest clones hold about 2.6%. The record originates from a study of control samples from healthy donors and cancer patients. The CDR3 is 14 amino acids. V was trimmed by 7 bases and J by 2 bases, leaving 14 bases between them. Germline CDR1 and CDR2: LNHDA and SQIVND (reference sequence). The clonotype originates from a man aged 30 to 45 in good health. This sequence joins TRBV19 and TRBJ1-1; D unresolved. Sample: blood. CDR3 loop: CASIQDRSNTEAFF. CDR3 in DNA: TGTGCCAGTATACAAGACCGGTCTAACACTGAAGCTTTCTTT.